This TCR beta chain was documented in a study of cytomegalovirus exposure and HLA in healthy donors. PCR amplification relied on 60 Vbeta primers (plus 13 Jbeta primers). Data came from immunoSEQ multiplex PCR; TCRdb stores just in-frame clones and leaves some out. The sample records about 180,000 clones, under 80% being singletons. On this clone itself: Its matching antigen is unknown.

Notes on the study in general: A classifier reportedly called cytomegalovirus status with high sensitivity and specificity.

V lost 3 bases to trimming and J lost 1 base, with 13 bases between them. In germline, CDR1 is MNHEY, CDR2 SMNVEV (reference sequence). CDR3 length: 15 residues. The sequence came from a human donor in good health. The V call is TRBV27, the J call TRBJ2-7; D is perhaps TRBD1 (5 bases). The sample consisted of PBMCs. The CDR3 protein is CASSFGAKGSYEQYF. For the CDR3, the DNA is TGTGCCAGCAGTTTTGGGGCTAAAGGGTCCTACGAGCAGTACTTC.